The 2 T cell receptor beta chains reported below all come from one sample, sequenced in a study of cytomegalovirus exposure and HLA in healthy donors. PCR amplification relied on 60 Vbeta primers (plus 13 Jbeta primers). Clones were sequenced by immunoSEQ multiplex PCR, and TCRdb holds only the in-frame ones, with some missing. The sample yields some 180,000 clones, 80% seen once. What was sequenced was PBMCs. These receptors were collected from a woman aged 25 to 39 in good health and CMV-seronegative.

The rearrangement joins TRBV5-1 to TRBJ2-7, with 7 bases fitting TRBD1. The CDR3 has 15 amino acids. Per germline, CDR1 SGHRS and CDR2 YFSETQ. The junction had 8 bases not matched to a gene; V was cut back by 4 bases and J by 1 base. This CDR3 reads CASSETGLRSYEQYF. CDR3 nucleotide sequence: TGCGCCAGCAGCGAGACAGGGTTAAGGTCCTACGAGCAGTACTTC.

The genes are TRBV9 and TRBJ2-5, with TRBD1 as a possible D gene (7 bases). V gave up 0 bases and J gave up 0 bases, with 15 bases separating them. The germline V gene has CDR1 SGDLS and CDR2 YYNGEE. The CDR3 consists of 17 residues. Here the CDR3 reads CASSVGPGGRYQETQYF. The CDR3 DNA follows: TGTGCCAGCAGCGTAGGCCCAGGGGGGAGGTACCAAGAGACCCAGTACTTC. Full variable domain (missing parts from reference TRBV9 and TRBJ2-5): DSGVTQTPKHLITATGQRVTLRCSPRSGDLSVYWYQQSLDQGLQFLIQYYNGEERAKGNILERFSAQQFPDLHSELNLSSLELGDSALYFCASSVGPGGRYQETQYFGPGTRLLVL.